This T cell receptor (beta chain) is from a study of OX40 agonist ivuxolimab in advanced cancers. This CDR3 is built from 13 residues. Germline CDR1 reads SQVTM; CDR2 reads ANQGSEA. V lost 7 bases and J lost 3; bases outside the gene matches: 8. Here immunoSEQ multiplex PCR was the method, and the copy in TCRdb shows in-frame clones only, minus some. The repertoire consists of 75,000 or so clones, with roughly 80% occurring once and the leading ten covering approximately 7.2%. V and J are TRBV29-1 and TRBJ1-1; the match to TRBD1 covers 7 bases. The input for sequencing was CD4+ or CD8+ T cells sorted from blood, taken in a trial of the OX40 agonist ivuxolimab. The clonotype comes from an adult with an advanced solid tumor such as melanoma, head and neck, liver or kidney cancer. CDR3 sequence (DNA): TGCAGCGCTAACGGACAGGCCCACACTGAAGCTTTCTTT. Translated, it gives CSANGQAHTEAFF.